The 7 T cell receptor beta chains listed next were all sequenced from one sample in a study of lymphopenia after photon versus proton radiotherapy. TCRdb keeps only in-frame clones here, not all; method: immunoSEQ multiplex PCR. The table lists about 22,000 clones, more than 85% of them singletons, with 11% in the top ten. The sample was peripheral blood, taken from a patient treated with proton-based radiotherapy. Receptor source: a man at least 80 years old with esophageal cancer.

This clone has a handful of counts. CDR3 sequence reads: CASTSQTAKSTGANVLTF. The CDR3, as DNA: TGTGCCAGTACCTCCCAGACAGCCAAGTCAACTGGGGCCAACGTCCTGACTTTC. The genes are TRBV19 and TRBJ2-6, with D perhaps TRBD1 (5 bases). V was cut by 7 bases and J by 2 bases, with 21 bases left in between. The CDR3 length is 18 residues. Germline loops: CDR1 LNHDA, CDR2 SQIVND (reference sequence).

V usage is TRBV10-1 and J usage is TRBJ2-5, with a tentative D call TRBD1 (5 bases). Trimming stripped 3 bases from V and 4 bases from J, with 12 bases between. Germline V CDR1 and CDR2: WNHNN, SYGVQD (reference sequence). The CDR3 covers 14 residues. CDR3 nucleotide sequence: TGCGCCAGCAGTGAAGTAGGGGTGGGAGAGACCCAGTACTTC. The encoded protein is CASSEVGVGETQYF.

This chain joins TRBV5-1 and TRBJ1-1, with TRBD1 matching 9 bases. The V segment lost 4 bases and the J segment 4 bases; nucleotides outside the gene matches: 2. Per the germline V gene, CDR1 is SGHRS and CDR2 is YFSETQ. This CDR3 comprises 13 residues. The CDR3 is CASSGQGTTEAFF. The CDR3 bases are TGCGCCAGCAGCGGACAGGGGACCACTGAAGCTTTCTTT.

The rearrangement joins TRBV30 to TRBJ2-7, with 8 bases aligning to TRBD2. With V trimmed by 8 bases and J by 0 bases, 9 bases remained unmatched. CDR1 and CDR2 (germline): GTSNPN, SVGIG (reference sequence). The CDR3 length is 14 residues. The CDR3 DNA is TGTGCCGTTATTCCGGGAGGGGGCTCCTACGAGCAGTACTTC. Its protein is CAVIPGGGSYEQYF.

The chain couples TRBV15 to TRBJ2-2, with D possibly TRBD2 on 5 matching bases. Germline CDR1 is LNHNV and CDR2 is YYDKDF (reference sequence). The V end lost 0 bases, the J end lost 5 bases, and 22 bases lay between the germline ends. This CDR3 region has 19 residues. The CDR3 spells CATSRDRRGLVSRTGELFF. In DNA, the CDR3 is TGTGCCACCAGCAGAGATCGTAGAGGGCTCGTCAGTCGTACCGGGGAGCTGTTTTTT.

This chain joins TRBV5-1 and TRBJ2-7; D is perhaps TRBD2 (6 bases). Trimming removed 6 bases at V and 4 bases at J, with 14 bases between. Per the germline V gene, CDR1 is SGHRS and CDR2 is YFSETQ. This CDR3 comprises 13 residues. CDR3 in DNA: TGCGCCAGCAAAACGGGAGCCTCGTACGAGCAGTACTTC. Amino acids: CASKTGASYEQYF.

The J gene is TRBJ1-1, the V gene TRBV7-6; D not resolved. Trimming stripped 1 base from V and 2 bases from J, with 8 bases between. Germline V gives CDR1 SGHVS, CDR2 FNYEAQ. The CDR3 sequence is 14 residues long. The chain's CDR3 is CASSLEPANTEAFF. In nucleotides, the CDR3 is TGTGCCAGCAGCTTAGAACCAGCAAACACTGAAGCTTTCTTT.